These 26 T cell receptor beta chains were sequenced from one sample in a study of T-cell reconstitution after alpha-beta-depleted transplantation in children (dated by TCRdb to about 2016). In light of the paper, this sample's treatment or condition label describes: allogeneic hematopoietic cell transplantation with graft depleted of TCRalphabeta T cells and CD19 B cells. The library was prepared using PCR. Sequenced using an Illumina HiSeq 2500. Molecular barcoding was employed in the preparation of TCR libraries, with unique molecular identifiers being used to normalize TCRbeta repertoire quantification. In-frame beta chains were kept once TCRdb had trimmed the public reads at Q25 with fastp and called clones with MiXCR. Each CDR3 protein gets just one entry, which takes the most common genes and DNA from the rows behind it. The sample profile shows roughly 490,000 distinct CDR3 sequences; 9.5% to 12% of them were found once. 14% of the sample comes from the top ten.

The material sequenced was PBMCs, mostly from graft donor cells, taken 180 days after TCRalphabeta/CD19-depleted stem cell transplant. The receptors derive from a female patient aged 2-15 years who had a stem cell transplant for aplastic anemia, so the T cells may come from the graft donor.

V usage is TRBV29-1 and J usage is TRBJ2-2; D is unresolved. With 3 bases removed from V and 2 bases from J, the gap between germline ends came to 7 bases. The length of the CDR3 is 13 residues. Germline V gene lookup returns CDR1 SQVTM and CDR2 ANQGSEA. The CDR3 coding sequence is TGCAGCGTTGATAGGGTTAACACCGGGGAGCTGTTTTTT. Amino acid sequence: CSVDRVNTGELFF.

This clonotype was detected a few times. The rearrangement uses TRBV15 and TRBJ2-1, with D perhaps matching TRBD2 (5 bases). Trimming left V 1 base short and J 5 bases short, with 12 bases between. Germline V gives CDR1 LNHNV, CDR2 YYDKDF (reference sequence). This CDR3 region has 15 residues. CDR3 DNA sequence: TGTGCCACCAGCAGAGGTTATGAGCGGCACAATGAGCAGTTCTTC. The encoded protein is CATSRGYERHNEQFF.

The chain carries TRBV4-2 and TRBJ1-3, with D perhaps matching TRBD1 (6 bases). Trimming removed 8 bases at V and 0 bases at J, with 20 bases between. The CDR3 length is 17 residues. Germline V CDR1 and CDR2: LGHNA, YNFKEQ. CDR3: CASGGSDSSFSGNTIYF. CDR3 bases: TGTGCCAGCGGCGGATCGGACAGTTCTTTCTCTGGAAACACCATATATTTT.

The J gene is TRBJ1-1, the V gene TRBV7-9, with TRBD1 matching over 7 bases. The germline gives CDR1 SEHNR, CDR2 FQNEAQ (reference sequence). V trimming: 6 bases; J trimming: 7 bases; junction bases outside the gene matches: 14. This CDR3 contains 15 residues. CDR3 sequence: CASSQKTDRVGEAFF. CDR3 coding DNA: TGTGCCAGCAGTCAAAAGACAGACAGGGTGGGTGAAGCTTTCTTT.

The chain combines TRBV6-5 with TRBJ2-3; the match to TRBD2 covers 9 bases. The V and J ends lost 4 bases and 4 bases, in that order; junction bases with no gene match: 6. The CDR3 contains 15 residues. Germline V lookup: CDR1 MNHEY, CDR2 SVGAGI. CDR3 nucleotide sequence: TGTGCCAGCAGTTTTGGCGGGAGGGCGGCAGATACGCAGTATTTT. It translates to CASSFGGRAADTQYF.

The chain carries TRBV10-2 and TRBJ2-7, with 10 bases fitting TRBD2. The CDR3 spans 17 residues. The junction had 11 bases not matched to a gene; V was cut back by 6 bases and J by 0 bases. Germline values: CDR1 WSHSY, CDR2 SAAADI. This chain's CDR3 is CASSQPLAGAISYEQYF. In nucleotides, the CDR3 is TGCGCCAGCAGCCAACCCCTAGCGGGAGCAATCTCCTACGAGCAGTACTTC.

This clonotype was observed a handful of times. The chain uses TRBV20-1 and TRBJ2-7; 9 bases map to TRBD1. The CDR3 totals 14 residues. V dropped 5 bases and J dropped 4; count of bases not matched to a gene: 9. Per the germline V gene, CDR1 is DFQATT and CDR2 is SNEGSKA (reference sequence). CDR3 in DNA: TGCAGTGCTCGGAGCCGGGACAGGGTGTACGAGCAGTACTTC. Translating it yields CSARSRDRVYEQYF.

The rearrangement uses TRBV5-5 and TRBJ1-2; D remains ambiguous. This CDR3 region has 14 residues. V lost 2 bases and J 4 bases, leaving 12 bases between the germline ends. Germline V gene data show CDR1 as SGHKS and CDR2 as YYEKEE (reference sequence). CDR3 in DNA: TGTGCCAGCAGCTTAGTTATGGATCGCTATGGCTACACCTTC. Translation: CASSLVMDRYGYTF.

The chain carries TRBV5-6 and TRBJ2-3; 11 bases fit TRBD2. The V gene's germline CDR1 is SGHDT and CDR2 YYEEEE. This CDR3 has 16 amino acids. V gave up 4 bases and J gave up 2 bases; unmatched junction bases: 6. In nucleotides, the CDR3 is TGTGCCAGCAGCGTCATAGCGGGAGGGCCCACAGATACGCAGTATTTT. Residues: CASSVIAGGPTDTQYF.

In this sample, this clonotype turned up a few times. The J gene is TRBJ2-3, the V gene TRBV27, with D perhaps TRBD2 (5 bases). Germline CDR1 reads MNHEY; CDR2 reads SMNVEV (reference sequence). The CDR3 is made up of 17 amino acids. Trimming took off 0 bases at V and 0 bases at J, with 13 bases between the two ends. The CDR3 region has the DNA TGTGCCAGCAGTTTATCGATATGGAGGTCTAGCACAGATACGCAGTATTTT. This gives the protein CASSLSIWRSSTDTQYF.

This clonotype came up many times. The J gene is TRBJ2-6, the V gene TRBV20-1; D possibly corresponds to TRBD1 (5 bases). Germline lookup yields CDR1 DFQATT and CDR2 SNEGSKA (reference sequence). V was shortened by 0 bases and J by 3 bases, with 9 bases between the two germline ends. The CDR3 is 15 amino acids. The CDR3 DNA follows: TGCAGTGCTAGAGACCCAGGGAATGGGGCCAACGTCCTGACTTTC. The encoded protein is CSARDPGNGANVLTF.

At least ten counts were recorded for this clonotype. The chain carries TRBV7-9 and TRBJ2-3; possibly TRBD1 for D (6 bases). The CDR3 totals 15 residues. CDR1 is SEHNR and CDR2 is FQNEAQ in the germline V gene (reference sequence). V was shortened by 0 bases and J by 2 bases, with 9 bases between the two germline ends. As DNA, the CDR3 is TGTGCCAGCAGCTTAGCTACAGGGTACACAGATACGCAGTATTTT. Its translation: CASSLATGYTDTQYF.

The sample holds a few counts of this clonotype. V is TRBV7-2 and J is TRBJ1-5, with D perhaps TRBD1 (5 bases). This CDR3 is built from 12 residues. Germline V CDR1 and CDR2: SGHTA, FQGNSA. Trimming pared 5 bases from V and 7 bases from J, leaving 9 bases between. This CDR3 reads CASSPDIQPQHF. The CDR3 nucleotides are TGTGCCAGCAGCCCGGACATCCAGCCCCAGCATTTT. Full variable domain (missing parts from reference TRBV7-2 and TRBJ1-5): GAGVSQSPSNKVTEKGKDVELRCDPISGHTALYWYRQSLGQGLEFLIYFQGNSAPDKSGLPSDRFSAERTGGSVSTLTIQRTQQEDSAVYLCASSPDIQPQHFGDGTRLSIL.

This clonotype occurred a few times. CDR3 sequence reads: CARFRLTSDSSEQFF. CDR3 sequence (DNA): TGTGCCCGCTTTCGTCTGACTAGCGATAGCAGTGAGCAGTTCTTC. The chain employs TRBV28 and TRBJ2-1; 8 bases are shared with TRBD2. The V and J ends lost 11 bases and 9 bases, in that order; junction bases with no gene match: 18. The CDR3 extends over 15 amino acids. Germline CDR1 and CDR2: MDHEN and SYDVKM.

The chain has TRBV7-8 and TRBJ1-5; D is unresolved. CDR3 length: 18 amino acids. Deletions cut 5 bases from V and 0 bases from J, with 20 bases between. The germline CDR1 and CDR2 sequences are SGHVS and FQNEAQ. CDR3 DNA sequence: TGTGCCAGCAGCCCTCTGGGAGGCTGGGGTTATAGCAATCAGCCCCAGCATTTT. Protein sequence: CASSPLGGWGYSNQPQHF.

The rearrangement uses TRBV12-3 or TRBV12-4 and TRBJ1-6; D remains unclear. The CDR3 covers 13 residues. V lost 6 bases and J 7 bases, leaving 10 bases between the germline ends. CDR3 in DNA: TGTGCCAGCAGCCTGCAGTTCAATTCACCCCTCCACTTT. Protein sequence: CASSLQFNSPLHF.

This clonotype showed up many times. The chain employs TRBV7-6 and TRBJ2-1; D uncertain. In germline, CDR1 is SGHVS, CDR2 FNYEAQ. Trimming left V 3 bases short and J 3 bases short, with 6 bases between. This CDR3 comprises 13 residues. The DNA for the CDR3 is TGTGCCAGCAGCTTGGTTAACTACAATGAGCAGTTCTTC. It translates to CASSLVNYNEQFF.

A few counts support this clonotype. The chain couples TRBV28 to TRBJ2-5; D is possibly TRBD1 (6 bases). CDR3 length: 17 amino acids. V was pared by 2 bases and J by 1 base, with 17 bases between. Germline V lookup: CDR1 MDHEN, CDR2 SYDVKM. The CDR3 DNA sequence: TGTGCCAGCAGTTTAGGGGACACTACCTACATCCAAGAGACCCAGTACTTC. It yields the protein CASSLGDTTYIQETQYF.

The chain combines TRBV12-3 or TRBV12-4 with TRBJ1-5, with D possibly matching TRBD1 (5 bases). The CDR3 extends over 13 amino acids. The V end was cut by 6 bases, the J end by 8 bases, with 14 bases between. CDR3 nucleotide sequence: TGTGCCAGCAGCTCCAGGGCCGCCGAGCCCCAGCATTTT. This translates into CASSSRAAEPQHF.

The chain's CDR3 is CASSPGLHPGELFF. For the CDR3, the DNA is TGCGCCAGCAGCCCGGGACTCCACCCCGGGGAGCTGTTTTTT. V and J are TRBV5-1 and TRBJ2-2; tentatively, D is TRBD2 (6 bases). V lost 4 bases and J lost 6, with 13 bases in between. CDR1 is SGHRS, CDR2 YFSETQ, per germline. CDR3 length: 14 residues.

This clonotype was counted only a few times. This CDR3 is CACRPDNTGELFF. DNA for the CDR3: TGTGCCTGCCGACCCGATAACACCGGGGAGCTGTTTTTT. The chain combines TRBV30 with TRBJ2-2; no clear D gene. Germline loops: CDR1 GTSNPN, CDR2 SVGIG (reference sequence). CDR3 size: 13 residues. V was trimmed by 6 bases and J by 2 bases, leaving 10 bases between them. Looking up the rest from reference TRBV30 and TRBJ2-2 gives the full variable domain: SQTIHQWPATLVQPVGSPLSLECTVEGTSNPNLYWYRQAAGRGLQLLFYSVGIGQISSEVPQNLSASRPQDRQFILSSKKLLLSDSGFYLCACRPDNTGELFFGEGSRLTVL.

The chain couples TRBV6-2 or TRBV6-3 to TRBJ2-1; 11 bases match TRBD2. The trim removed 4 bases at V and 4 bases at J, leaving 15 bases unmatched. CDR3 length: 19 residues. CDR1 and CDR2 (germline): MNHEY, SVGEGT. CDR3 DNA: TGTGCCAGCAGTTCCATTTCCCCCATAGCGGGAGGGACTTACAATGAGCAGTTCTTC. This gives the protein CASSSISPIAGGTYNEQFF.

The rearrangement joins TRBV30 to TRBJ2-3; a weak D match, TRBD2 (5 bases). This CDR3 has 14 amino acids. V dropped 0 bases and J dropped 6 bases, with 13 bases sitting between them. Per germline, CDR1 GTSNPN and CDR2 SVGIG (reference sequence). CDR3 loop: CAWSVGLGVDTQYF. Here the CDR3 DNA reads TGTGCCTGGAGTGTAGGACTTGGGGTGGATACGCAGTATTTT.

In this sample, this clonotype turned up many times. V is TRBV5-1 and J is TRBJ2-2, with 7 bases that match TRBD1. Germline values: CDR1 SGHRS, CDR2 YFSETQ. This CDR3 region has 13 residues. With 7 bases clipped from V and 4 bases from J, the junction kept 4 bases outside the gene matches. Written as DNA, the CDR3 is TGCGCCAGCTTAGGACAGGTCACCGGGGAGCTGTTTTTT. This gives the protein CASLGQVTGELFF.

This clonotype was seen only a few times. In DNA, the CDR3 is TGTGCCAGCAGTTCAGTGGGGTACAGATCACAAGAGACCCAGTACTTC. Translation: CASSSVGYRSQETQYF. The gene calls are TRBV9 and TRBJ2-5; D call uncertain. Germline assignment: CDR1 SGDLS and CDR2 YYNGEE. Trimming took off 5 bases at V and 2 bases at J, with 19 bases between the two ends. The CDR3 runs 16 residues.

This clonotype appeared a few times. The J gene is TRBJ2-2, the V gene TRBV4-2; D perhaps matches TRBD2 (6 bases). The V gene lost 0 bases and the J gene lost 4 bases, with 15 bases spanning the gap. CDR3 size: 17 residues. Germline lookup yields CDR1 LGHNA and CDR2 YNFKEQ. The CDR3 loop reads CASSQDPIGGLTGELFF. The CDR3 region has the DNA TGTGCCAGCAGCCAAGATCCTATTGGAGGGCTCACCGGGGAGCTGTTTTTT.